Following are 29 T cell receptor beta chains from one sample sequenced in a study of CD8+CD57+ T cells in acquired aplastic anemia. Patients chosen for sequencing had CD8+CD57+ cells that had expanded, as shown by flow cytometry. Investigators profiled TCR beta VDJ and CDR3 from genomic DNA template. In TCRdb, the reads were re-called with MiXCR into one record per CDR3 protein. This table has approximately 100,000 distinct CDR3 sequences, around two thirds appearing once. Material: sorted CD4+, CD8+, or CD8+CD57+ T cells (not recorded which) from PBMCs. These receptors originate from a human donor with aplastic anemia.

The gene calls are TRBV6-1 and TRBJ1-2, with TRBD1 identical over 9 bases. Germline assignment: CDR1 MNHNS and CDR2 SASEGT. This CDR3 contains 12 residues. V was clipped by 5 bases and J by 6 bases; unmatched bases: 1. The CDR3 DNA is TGTGCCAGCAGTCGGACAGGGGATGGCTACACCTTC. This gives the protein CASSRTGDGYTF.

V is TRBV18 and J is TRBJ1-6; D not resolved. CDR1 is KGHSH and CDR2 is LQKENI in the germline V gene. The CDR3 extends over 13 amino acids. V was pared by 8 bases and J by 7 bases, with 12 bases between. CDR3 sequence (DNA): TGTGCCAGCCACTATAACCTAAATTCACCCCTCCACTTT. It is translated as CASHYNLNSPLHF. The entire variable domain, with the rest obtained from reference TRBV18 and TRBJ1-6, is as follows: NAGVMQNPRHLVRRRGQEARLRCSPMKGHSHVYWYRQLPEEGLKFMVYLQKENIIDESGMPKERFSAEFPKEGPSILRIQQVVRGDSAAYFCASHYNLNSPLHFGNGTRLTVT.

The sample holds a few counts of this clonotype. The genes are TRBV6-4 and TRBJ2-1; 15 bases fit TRBD2. With V trimmed by 3 bases and J by 7 bases, 1 base remained unmatched. Germline V gives CDR1 MRHNA, CDR2 SNTAGT. CDR3 length equals 15 residues. This chain's CDR3 is CASSDGTSGGNEQFF. The CDR3 DNA sequence: TGTGCCAGCAGTGATGGGACTAGCGGGGGGAATGAGCAGTTCTTC.

The chain is built from TRBV5-1 and TRBJ2-6; D perhaps matches TRBD1 (6 bases). V lost 4 bases and J 6 bases, leaving 11 bases between the germline ends. The CDR3 loop spans 14 amino acids. Germline CDR1 reads SGHRS; CDR2 reads YFSETQ. The CDR3 DNA reads as TGCGCCAGCAGCGATCAGGGACAGGCCAACGTCCTGACTTTC. Amino acids: CASSDQGQANVLTF.

The chain uses TRBV2 and TRBJ2-3, with D perhaps being TRBD1 or TRBD2 (5 bases each). Germline lookup yields CDR1 SNHLY and CDR2 FYNNEI. V shed 4 bases and J shed 8 bases, with 16 bases lying between them. CDR3 length equals 14 residues. The CDR3: CASSGGPGTGTQYF. DNA for the CDR3: TGTGCCAGCAGTGGCGGTCCCGGGACGGGTACGCAGTATTTT.

The V call is TRBV7-8, the J call TRBJ2-5; D ambiguous. CDR3 length: 12 amino acids. Looked up from germline, CDR1 is SGHVS and CDR2 is FQNEAQ. V was cut by 3 bases and J by 5 bases, with 7 bases left in between. The CDR3 DNA reads as TGTGCCAGCAGCTTGGCTTGGGAGACCCAGTACTTC. Its translation is CASSLAWETQYF.

The chain is built from TRBV29-1 and TRBJ1-2; D not resolved. The CDR3 has 11 amino acids. V lost 6 bases to trimming and J lost 4 bases, with 9 bases between them. From germline, CDR1 is SQVTM and CDR2 ANQGSEA. The CDR3 DNA follows: TGCAGCGTCCTAGGGATCTATGGCTACACCTTC. Encoded protein: CSVLGIYGYTF.

Many counts were recorded for this clonotype. The J gene is TRBJ1-4, the V gene TRBV7-2; D is unclear. V was clipped by 5 bases and J by 5 bases, with 9 bases between them. In germline, CDR1 is SGHTA, CDR2 FQGNSA. There are 13 residues in the CDR3. The CDR3 bases are TGTGCCAGCAGCCCTGGACCAAATGAAAAACTGTTTTTT. It yields the protein CASSPGPNEKLFF.

This rearrangement joins TRBV10-2 to TRBJ2-5; 8 nucleotides match TRBD2. CDR1 and CDR2 from the germline V gene are WSHSY and SAAADI. The CDR3 runs to 14 residues. With 5 bases clipped from V and 5 bases from J, the junction kept 7 bases outside the gene matches. Written as DNA, the CDR3 is TGCGCCAGCAGTCCTACTAGCGGACGGGAGACCCAGTACTTC. It specifies CASSPTSGRETQYF.

This chain connects TRBV19 to TRBJ2-1; D unresolved. V shed 6 bases and J shed 1 base, with 7 bases lying between them. This CDR3 is built from 13 residues. From germline, CDR1 is LNHDA and CDR2 SQIVND (reference sequence). CDR3 loop: CASSFLSYNEQFF. CDR3 nucleotides: TGTGCCAGTAGCTTTCTATCCTACAATGAGCAGTTCTTC.

This clonotype has a handful of counts. The chain carries TRBV7-8 and TRBJ2-2; D unresolved. Germline V gene data show CDR1 as SGHVS and CDR2 as FQNEAQ. This CDR3 is built from 11 residues. V lost 5 bases, J lost 10 bases, and 8 bases lay in between. CDR3 nucleotide sequence: TGTGCCAGCAGCATCGATGTGGAGCTGTTTTTT. Protein sequence: CASSIDVELFF.

This clonotype was detected a few times. The chain links TRBV15 to TRBJ1-6; TRBD1 is a possible D gene (5 bases). The CDR3 runs to 15 residues. Germline CDR1 LNHNV, CDR2 YYDKDF (reference sequence). V was pared by 4 bases and J by 5 bases, with 12 bases between. The CDR3 reads CATSIQVGHNSPLHF. The CDR3 region has the DNA TGTGCCACCAGCATACAGGTGGGCCATAATTCACCCCTCCACTTT.

This chain connects TRBV25-1 to TRBJ2-1, with D hard to call. Germline values: CDR1 MGHDK, CDR2 SYGVNS. The length of the CDR3 is 12 residues. Trimming stripped 6 bases from V and 10 bases from J, with 13 bases between. The CDR3 spells CASRTSIGEQFF. The DNA for the CDR3 is TGTGCCAGCAGGACCTCAATTGGGGAGCAGTTCTTC. The complete variable domain, with remaining parts taken from reference TRBV25-1 and TRBJ2-1, reads EADIYQTPRYLVIGTGKKITLECSQTMGHDKMYWYQQDPGMELHLIHYSYGVNSTEKGDLSSESTVSRIRTEHFPLTLESARPSHTSQYLCASRTSIGEQFFGPGTRLTVL.

This chain connects TRBV7-8 to TRBJ2-7; no clear D. Trimming took 0 bases from V and 0 from J, leaving 9 bases between them. CDR1 is SGHVS, CDR2 FQNEAQ, per germline. This CDR3 has 15 amino acids. This chain's CDR3 is CASSLARVSSYEQYF. CDR3 DNA: TGTGCCAGCAGCTTAGCGAGAGTGAGCTCCTACGAGCAGTACTTC.

The chain combines TRBV5-6 with TRBJ2-7; D remains unclear. The CDR3 totals 14 residues. Germline CDR1 and CDR2: SGHDT and YYEEEE. Trimming left V 0 bases short and J 2 bases short, with 9 bases between. This CDR3 is CASSLEVSAYEQYF. As DNA, the CDR3 is TGTGCCAGCAGCTTGGAGGTCAGTGCCTACGAGCAGTACTTC.

J is TRBJ2-5 and V is TRBV7-6; D is possibly TRBD2 (5 bases). The CDR3 totals 12 residues. Germline V gene data show CDR1 as SGHVS and CDR2 as FNYEAQ. V was pared by 8 bases and J by 4 bases, with 11 bases between. CDR3 nucleotides: TGTGCCAGCGTGGGCGGGCGAGAGACCCAGTACTTC. This encodes CASVGGRETQYF.

This clonotype was seen a few times. The CDR3 DNA reads TGTGCCAGCAGCGGACAGGGGTCGGGCATTCAGTACTTC. Translation gives CASSGQGSGIQYF. The chain combines TRBV2 with TRBJ2-4; 9 bases line up with TRBD1. The CDR3 is made up of 13 amino acids. Germline CDR1 SNHLY, CDR2 FYNNEI. The trim removed 6 bases at V and 9 bases at J, leaving 6 bases unmatched. The full variable domain, with the rest looked up from reference TRBV2 and TRBJ2-4, is EPEVTQTPSHQVTQMGQEVILRCVPISNHLYFYWYRQILGQKVEFLVSFYNNEISEKSEIFDDQFSVERPDGSNFTLKIRSTKLEDSAMYFCASSGQGSGIQYFGAGTRLSVL.

V gene TRBV27 combines with J gene TRBJ2-7; 10 bases line up with TRBD1. The germline CDR1 and CDR2 sequences are MNHEY and SMNVEV (reference sequence). The CDR3 contains 17 residues. The V and J ends lost 2 bases and 5 bases, in that order; junction bases with no gene match: 12. In DNA, the CDR3 is TGTGCCAGCAGTTTAACCCAACCGGGACAGGGGATGCACGAGCAGTACTTC. It encodes CASSLTQPGQGMHEQYF.

The chain joins TRBV25-1 to TRBJ1-3; D is uncertain. The CDR3 has 17 amino acids. V was pared by 1 base and J by 0 bases, with 13 bases between. Germline V lookup: CDR1 MGHDK, CDR2 SYGVNS. Written as DNA, the CDR3 is TGTGCCAGCAGTGAATCGATGGGTGAGGGCTCTGGAAACACCATATATTTT. Translation: CASSESMGEGSGNTIYF. The variable domain in full, with the rest retrieved from reference TRBV25-1 and TRBJ1-3, is EADIYQTPRYLVIGTGKKITLECSQTMGHDKMYWYQQDPGMELHLIHYSYGVNSTEKGDLSSESTVSRIRTEHFPLTLESARPSHTSQYLCASSESMGEGSGNTIYFGEGSWLTVV.

The chain carries TRBV15 and TRBJ2-4; D is possibly TRBD1 or TRBD2 (5 bases each). Germline-derived CDR1 and CDR2 are LNHNV and YYDKDF (reference sequence). The CDR3 is made up of 14 amino acids. V lost 4 bases and J 9 bases, leaving 16 bases between the germline ends. The DNA of the CDR3 is TGTGCCACCAGCACCCTGTCCCGAGGGACCATTCAGTACTTC. This codes for CATSTLSRGTIQYF.

This chain joins TRBV10-3 and TRBJ2-5; 7 nucleotides line up with TRBD2. Germline assignment: CDR1 ENHRY and CDR2 SYGVKD. This CDR3 has 15 residues. The trim removed 0 bases at V and 3 bases at J, leaving 4 bases unmatched. CDR3 nucleotide sequence: TGTGCCATCAGTGAGTCTAAGCGGGGTGAAGAGACCCAGTACTTC. Translation: CAISESKRGEETQYF.

The gene calls are TRBV30 and TRBJ1-2, with 7 bases lining up with TRBD1. CDR3 length equals 15 residues. V lost 1 base to trimming and J lost 2 bases; unmatched junction nucleotides: 7. Germline CDR1 GTSNPN, CDR2 SVGIG (reference sequence). The CDR3 loop reads CAWSARGRGNYGYTF. The CDR3 coding sequence is TGTGCCTGGAGTGCTAGGGGCAGGGGGAACTATGGCTACACCTTC.

The V and J genes are TRBV20-1 and TRBJ2-3; D is unresolved. With 1 base removed from V and 1 base from J, the gap between germline ends came to 12 bases. Germline V lookup: CDR1 DFQATT, CDR2 SNEGSKA (reference sequence). The CDR3 extends over 15 amino acids. The CDR3 region has the DNA TGCAGTGCTAGAGTTCGTCGTAAGGGCACAGATACGCAGTATTTT. As protein: CSARVRRKGTDTQYF.

Turning to this clonotype: It may be a read error: a sequence one base away is much more abundant. The J gene is TRBJ2-3, the V gene TRBV10-3; 8 bases align to TRBD2. J gave up 4 bases and V 3 bases, and 9 bases lay outside the gene matches. Germline V lookup: CDR1 ENHRY, CDR2 SYGVKD. CDR3 length: 16 residues. The CDR3 coding sequence is TGTGCCATCAGTGACTCCCCAGCGGGAGTGGCAGATACGCAGTATTTT. Its translation is CAISDSPAGVADTQYF.

As for this clonotype: One end of the junction is discordant with germline, which a read error may explain. The CDR3 DNA reads TGTGCCTGCAGGCAATCTGGGACAGGGCATGGCTACACCTTC. Amino acid sequence: CACRQSGTGHGYTF. The V call is TRBV9, the J call TRBJ1-2; 9 bases fit TRBD1. Looked up from germline, CDR1 is SGDLS and CDR2 is YYNGEE. The CDR3 totals 14 residues.

By sample fraction, this clonotype is medium-sized. V gene TRBV10-1 combines with J gene TRBJ2-7; no reliable D call. The CDR3 spans 13 residues. Trimming shortened V by 4 bases and J by 1 base, and 8 bases separated the two germline ends. Germline CDR1 WNHNN, CDR2 SYGVQD (reference sequence). The CDR3 coding sequence is TGCGCCAGCAGTGGTTACGGGTCCTACGAGCAGTACTTC. This gives the protein CASSGYGSYEQYF.

This clonotype was observed once. For the CDR3, the DNA is TGCAGTGCTAGCAAGGAGAGCTCCTATAATTCACCCCTCCACTTT. Its protein product is CSASKESSYNSPLHF. The rearrangement joins TRBV20-1 to TRBJ1-6; D is undetermined. CDR1 is DFQATT, CDR2 SNEGSKA, per germline (reference sequence). The CDR3 covers 15 residues. Trimming removed 3 bases from V and 0 bases from J, with 9 bases in between.

The chain recombines TRBV12-3 or TRBV12-4 with TRBJ2-1; 11 bases fit TRBD2. There are 14 residues in the CDR3. V dropped 8 bases and J dropped 5; count of bases not matched to a gene: 5. The CDR3 loop is CASSRGLADNEQFF. The CDR3 DNA reads TGTGCCAGCTCTAGGGGACTAGCGGACAATGAGCAGTTCTTC.

The V and J genes are TRBV10-3 and TRBJ1-1, with 7 bases fitting TRBD1. The CDR3 contains 14 residues. V was pared by 2 bases and J by 5 bases, with 5 bases of the junction left unmatched. Germline values: CDR1 ENHRY, CDR2 SYGVKD. CDR3 nucleotides: TGTGCCATCAGTGAGGAGGGGGCCCAGACTGAAGCTTTCTTT. This translates into CAISEEGAQTEAFF.